The rows below give T cell receptor beta chains drawn from one sample of a study of CD8 T cells in ankylosing spondylitis. TCRdb reprocessed the 5' RACE reads with MiXCR, giving one entry per CDR3 protein. The sample lists roughly 150,000 distinct CDR3 sequences; 25% to 35% were seen once. Sequencing was carried out using synovial fluid, either unsorted or a sorted T cell fraction (not recorded which). All receptors come from a male donor with ankylosing spondylitis. The conserved cysteine and the conserved F or W are not part of the CDR3 here. D genes are given only for firm matches.

>TRBJ1-5|12|TRBV10-2|NA
ASRRDGGNQPQH
>TRBJ1-5|15|TRBV2|TRBD1
ASREGQGVMGNQPQH
>TRBJ1-1|13|TRBV6-1|NA
ASGAGSVRNTEAF
>TRBJ1-2|12|TRBV20-1|NA
SAREWEGYYGYT
>TRBJ2-3|15|TRBV4-1|TRBD2
ASSLTSGGSSTDTQY
>TRBJ2-5|12|TRBV4-1|NA
ASSRPGQLETQY
>TRBJ2-3|14|TRBV28|NA
ASSLRASKGADTQY
>TRBJ2-1|13|TRBV15|TRBD2
ATSRDLAGSREQF
>TRBJ2-1|15|TRBV5-1|TRBD2
ASSSRGAGSSYNEQF
>TRBJ1-1|13|TRBV20-1|NA
SARGDNLMNTEAF
>TRBJ2-7|14|TRBV6-2/TRBV6-3|TRBD2
ASSRPPSGVSYEQY
>TRBJ1-4|13|TRBV2|NA
ASSGQPATNEKLF
>TRBJ2-5|14|TRBV20-1|TRBD2
SATGLAGARQETQY
>TRBJ1-5|13|TRBV12-3/TRBV12-4|NA
ASSFDGYSNQPQH
>TRBJ2-4|16|TRBV20-1|TRBD2
SATTPSGRGGLSDIQY
>TRBJ2-7|11|TRBV12-3/TRBV12-4|NA
ASSESGLDEQY
>TRBJ1-5|14|TRBV27|NA
ASSLFDVYSNQPQH
>TRBJ2-2|14|TRBV6-5|TRBD2
ASSYPRGRNTGELF
>TRBJ1-4|13|TRBV2|NA
ASRTPKVANEKLF
>TRBJ1-1|10|TRBV6-2/TRBV6-3|NA
ASLTGYTEAF
>TRBJ1-2|13|TRBV10-3|NA
AIRQGQLANYGYT
>TRBJ1-4|15|TRBV25-1|TRBD1
ASSGGQGLGLAEKLF
>TRBJ1-2|12|TRBV12-3/TRBV12-4|TRBD1
ASSFSDRGYGYT
>TRBJ1-1|12|TRBV6-5|NA
ASSYGGMATEAF
>TRBJ1-2|11|TRBV27|NA
ASSPIYRVGYT
>TRBJ1-1|11|TRBV2|NA
ASSWEGLSEAF
>TRBJ2-5|15|TRBV12-3/TRBV12-4|TRBD2
ASSTGAGLAGRETQY
>TRBJ1-5|14|TRBV20-1|TRBD1
SASPQGVSSYQPQH
>TRBJ2-3|12|TRBV18|TRBD2
ASSPTSPTDTQY
>TRBJ1-2|13|TRBV2|NA
ASSELVTTGYGYT
>TRBJ2-2|14|TRBV7-8|TRBD2
ASSPRASGRHGELF
>TRBJ2-1|11|TRBV7-2|NA
ASSSDFIGEQF
>TRBJ1-5|13|TRBV5-4|NA
ASSLTPYGGEPQH
>TRBJ2-5|12|TRBV6-2/TRBV6-3|NA
ASSHSRDPETQY
>TRBJ1-2|13|TRBV12-3/TRBV12-4|TRBD1
ASRKHRGQGYGYT
>TRBJ2-1|13|TRBV20-1|TRBD2
SARSGERTYNEQF
>TRBJ1-2|11|TRBV10-3|NA
AISESANYGYT
>TRBJ2-3|11|TRBV7-3|NA
ASSSRGADTQY
>TRBJ2-1|14|TRBV12-3/TRBV12-4|NA
ASSAGGALGYNEQF
>TRBJ2-2|11|TRBV12-3/TRBV12-4|NA
ASSLFGPGELF
>TRBJ1-4|11|TRBV7-9|NA
ASSPGGAFGLF
>TRBJ2-7|14|TRBV5-6|NA
ASSRTAGSPAYEQY
>TRBJ1-2|11|TRBV7-2|NA
ASSQSGRMGYT
>TRBJ1-2|13|TRBV5-1|NA
ASSLAERGLDGYT
>TRBJ2-7|14|TRBV20-1|TRBD1
SAVGQVGTGDYEQY
>TRBJ2-1|14|TRBV11-2|NA
ASTYTLGVAGNEQF